Listed here are 10 T cell receptor beta chains from one sample, sequenced in a study of blood T cell repertoires in COVID-19 (dated by TCRdb to 2018 to 2020). Library preparation employed the immunoSEQ multiplex PCR assay. Held by TCRdb, this immuneACCESS table contains in-frame sequences only and omits some clones. Under half of the omission traces to an unresolved V gene where checked; the cause of the rest is unknown. The sample has 200,000 to 250,000 clones on record, 70% to 90% of them singletons. The ten largest clones take up 2% to 2.5% of the sample. Specimen: peripheral blood. All receptors derive from a woman aged 40-49 years who had recovered from COVID-19.

The chain uses TRBV4-2 and TRBJ1-5, with 11 positions matching TRBD1. Trimming removed 1 base from V and 6 bases from J; junction bases left unmatched: 2. This CDR3 comprises 15 residues. Germline CDR1 and CDR2: LGHNA and YNFKEQ. The CDR3, as DNA: TGTGCCAGCAGCCAAGTGGGACAGGGGGGTCAGCCCCAGCATTTT. This gives the protein CASSQVGQGGQPQHF.

J is TRBJ1-5 and V is TRBV6-5; 9 positions match TRBD1. V lost 5 bases and J lost 3; bases outside the gene matches: 5. Germline V CDR1 and CDR2: MNHEY, SVGAGI. The CDR3 is 15 amino acids. The CDR3 loop reads CASSRGTGINQPQHF. The CDR3 bases are TGTGCCAGCAGTCGTGGGACAGGGATCAATCAGCCCCAGCATTTT.

The chain is built from TRBV18 and TRBJ2-2, with TRBD1 matching over 9 bases. The CDR3 contains 15 residues. J gave up 4 bases and V 6 bases, and 6 bases lay outside the gene matches. Germline V gene sequence: CDR1 KGHSH, CDR2 LQKENI. CDR3: CASSPGQGGTGELFF. In DNA form, the CDR3 reads TGTGCCAGCTCGCCGGGACAGGGAGGCACCGGGGAGCTGTTTTTT.

V and J are TRBV4-3 and TRBJ1-2; the D is unclear. This CDR3 is 16 amino acids long. Trimming pared 0 bases from V and 11 bases from J, leaving 22 bases between. The germline V gene encodes CDR1 LGHNA and CDR2 YSLEER. CDR3 DNA sequence: TGCGCCAGCAGCCAAGATCAAGGAGGTACTTATGGAGGTTACACCTTC. Translation gives CASSQDQGGTYGGYTF.

The chain has TRBV30 and TRBJ1-4; no reliable D call. V lost 5 bases and J lost 3, with 16 bases in between. The germline V gene has CDR1 GTSNPN and CDR2 SVGIG (reference sequence). This CDR3 comprises 15 residues. The CDR3 nucleotides are TGTGCCTGGCGCATCACCGGGAATCCTAATGAAAAACTGTTTTTT. Its protein is CAWRITGNPNEKLFF.

This chain uses TRBV4-3 with TRBJ1-6; possibly TRBD1 for D (6 bases). CDR1 is LGHNA and CDR2 is YSLEER in the germline V gene. Trimming cost V 0 bases and J 8 bases, with 17 bases left between them. CDR3 size: 17 residues. The DNA of the CDR3 is TGCGCCAGCAGCCAAGAATATAGTACAGGGATGCATTCACCCCTCCACTTT. Protein: CASSQEYSTGMHSPLHF.

V gene TRBV7-3 combines with J gene TRBJ2-3; 9 nucleotides match TRBD1. This CDR3 contains 15 residues. Germline CDR1 is SGHTA and CDR2 is FQGTGA. J lost 7 bases, V lost 4 bases, and 9 bases had no gene match. The DNA for the CDR3 is TGTGCCAGCAGCTCCTCCGGGACAGGGCGATATACGCAGTATTTT. Translating it yields CASSSSGTGRYTQYF.

CDR3 DNA sequence: TGTGCCAGCAGTTACTCCCCTAGCGGTTTCTACAATGAGCAGTTCTTC. Protein sequence: CASSYSPSGFYNEQFF. The rearrangement links TRBV6-2 or TRBV6-3 to TRBJ2-1; 7 bases agree with TRBD2. This CDR3 is 16 amino acids long. J was trimmed by 3 bases and V by 0 bases; bases with no gene match: 5. The V gene's germline CDR1 is MNHEY and CDR2 SVGEGT.

V is TRBV2 and J is TRBJ1-5; a possible D gene is TRBD1 (6 bases). This CDR3 comprises 14 residues. The germline CDR1 and CDR2 sequences are SNHLY and FYNNEI. The ends were cut back, 5 bases at V and 2 bases at J, with 10 bases in the middle. The CDR3 nucleotides are TGTGCCAGCAGTAGGGACATCGGCAATCAGCCCCAGCATTTT. It yields the protein CASSRDIGNQPQHF.

The chain links TRBV7-3 to TRBJ2-3; possibly TRBD2 for D (6 bases). V lost 1 base and J 4 bases, leaving 9 bases between the germline ends. Looked up from germline, CDR1 is SGHTA and CDR2 is FQGTGA. The CDR3 consists of 14 residues. CDR3 nucleotides: TGTGCCAGCAGCTTAATGGCTAGCGCAGATACGCAGTATTTT. This sequence encodes CASSLMASADTQYF. Variable domain in full (rest from reference TRBV7-3 and TRBJ2-3): GAGVSQTPSNKVTEKGKYVELRCDPISGHTALYWYRQSLGQGPEFLIYFQGTGAADDSGLPNDRFFAVRPEGSVSTLKIQRTERGDSAVYLCASSLMASADTQYFGPGTRLTVL.